The 14 T cell receptor beta chains below come from one sample, sequenced in a study of blood T cells in healthy people across ages. Primers used in a second PCR of roughly 6 to 11 cycles were a sample-barcoded 5' primer and a J-beta primer mix. One entry per CDR3 protein results from TCRdb running MiXCR on the 5' RACE reads. The table shows hundreds of thousands of distinct CDR3 sequences, with roughly 49% occurring only once. Material for sequencing was blood. The source of these receptors is a woman aged 55-75 years in good health.

This sequence joins TRBV28 and TRBJ1-2; 8 bases are a match to TRBD1. The length of the CDR3 is 13 residues. V lost 4 bases to trimming and J lost 6 bases; unmatched junction nucleotides: 4. Germline V gene sequence: CDR1 MDHEN, CDR2 SYDVKM. The DNA of the CDR3 is TGTGCCAGCAGTTGGACAGGGCGAGATGGCTACACCTTC. Amino acids: CASSWTGRDGYTF.

The V gene is TRBV5-5, the J gene TRBJ2-1; a weak D match, TRBD2 (6 bases). TRBJ2-7 matches the DNA end more closely, so the J call is doubtful. Germline lookup yields CDR1 SGHKS and CDR2 YYEKEE (reference sequence). The CDR3 is made up of 18 amino acids. The CDR3 region is CASSFAFIGRSSYNEQYF. The CDR3 region has the DNA TGTGCCAGCAGCTTTGCGTTTATCGGGAGAAGCTCCTACAATGAGCAGTACTTC.

This clonotype has only one observation. This sequence joins TRBV20-1 and TRBJ2-5, with no clear D. Germline loops: CDR1 DFQATT, CDR2 SNEGSKA (reference sequence). Between the trimmed V and J ends, which lost 3 bases and 4 bases, there was a span of 6 bases. This CDR3 contains 11 residues. The CDR3 loop reads CSASPSETQYF. CDR3 DNA: TGCAGTGCTAGTCCTTCAGAGACCCAGTACTTC.

The CDR3 spells CASSAHRVWDTDTQYF. CDR3 nucleotide sequence: TGTGCCAGCAGTGCCCACAGGGTCTGGGACACAGATACGCAGTATTTT. The chain recombines TRBV6-2 or TRBV6-3 with TRBJ2-3; tentative D call: TRBD1 (6 bases). The CDR3 is 16 residues long. V lost 5 bases and J 2 bases, leaving 17 bases between the germline ends. Germline CDR1 reads MNHEY; CDR2 reads SVGEGT.

A few counts support this clonotype. V usage is TRBV7-3 and J usage is TRBJ2-3; the match to TRBD2 covers 10 bases. The ends lost 5 bases at V and 3 bases at J; junction bases unmatched: 8. This CDR3 has 16 amino acids. The germline CDR1 and CDR2 sequences are SGHTA and FQGTGA. The CDR3 spells CASSPQLAGLTDTQYF. CDR3 coding DNA: TGTGCCAGCAGCCCCCAACTAGCGGGGTTAACAGATACGCAGTATTTT.

This clonotype was found a few times. The rearrangement uses TRBV7-9 and TRBJ2-5, with D perhaps being TRBD1 or TRBD2 (5 bases each). CDR3 size: 15 residues. Germline V CDR1 and CDR2: SEHNR, FQNEAQ (reference sequence). The V and J ends lost 4 bases and 4 bases respectively, with 16 bases between them. The CDR3 sequence is CASSYDGTPGETQYF. As DNA, the CDR3 is TGTGCCAGCAGCTACGACGGGACCCCGGGAGAGACCCAGTACTTC.

This clonotype was counted a single time. The gene calls are TRBV7-9 and TRBJ2-1; 15 positions match TRBD2. Trimming at V came to 5 bases and at J to 5 bases, leaving 7 bases not matched to a gene. Germline-derived CDR1 and CDR2 are SEHNR and FQNEAQ (reference sequence). This CDR3 spans 17 amino acids. The CDR3 DNA follows: TGTGCCAGCAGCCAAGGGACTAGCGGGAGGCCGAACAATGAGCAGTTCTTC. This sequence encodes CASSQGTSGRPNNEQFF. Complete variable domain (other parts from reference TRBV7-9 and TRBJ2-1): DTGVSQNPRHKITKRGQNVTFRCDPISEHNRLYWYRQTLGQGPEFLTYFQNEAQLEKSRLLSDRFSAERPKGSFSTLEIQRTEQGDSAMYLCASSQGTSGRPNNEQFFGPGTRLTVL.

The V call is TRBV5-1, the J call TRBJ2-7; a possible D gene is TRBD2 (6 bases). The CDR3 runs 17 residues. Germline V gives CDR1 SGHRS, CDR2 YFSETQ. V dropped 5 bases and J dropped 1 base, with 22 bases sitting between them. CDR3 nucleotides: TGCGCCAGCAGACCAGACAGCGCGGGGTACCTTTCCTACGAGCAGTACTTC. This translates into CASRPDSAGYLSYEQYF.

The count of this clonotype is one. A much larger clone lies one base from this, so it may be a read error. The chain employs TRBV29-1 and TRBJ2-1; 7 bases fit TRBD2. J lost 10 bases, V lost 7 bases, and 13 bases had no gene match. Germline V gene sequence: CDR1 SQVTM, CDR2 ANQGSEA. CDR3 length: 13 amino acids. The CDR3 region is CSALISGDYEQFF. The CDR3 DNA reads as TGCAGCGCCTTGATAAGCGGGGACTACGAGCAGTTCTTC.

In its sample, this clonotype was seen a few times. This chain links TRBV15 with TRBJ2-5, with D maybe TRBD2 (6 bases). CDR1 is LNHNV and CDR2 is YYDKDF in the germline V gene (reference sequence). CDR3 length: 13 residues. Trimming pared 5 bases from V and 2 bases from J, leaving 9 bases between. The DNA for the CDR3 is TGTGCCACCAGCGAGGGACTGCAAGAGACCCAGTACTTC. Protein: CATSEGLQETQYF.

This clonotype was counted between two and nine times. The chain has TRBV7-2 and TRBJ1-5; unclear D gene. Trimming stripped 5 bases from V and 7 bases from J, with 12 bases between. CDR3 length: 13 residues. In germline, CDR1 is SGHTA, CDR2 FQGNSA. CDR3 bases: TGTGCCAGCAGCCGCGGCGGGGTCCAGCCCCAGCATTTT. Translating it yields CASSRGGVQPQHF.

This clonotype was counted between two and nine times. V usage is TRBV24-1 and J usage is TRBJ2-3; TRBD2 aligns across 11 bases. Germline V gene sequence: CDR1 KGHDR, CDR2 SFDVKD. The V segment lost 10 bases and the J segment 3 bases; nucleotides outside the gene matches: 5. The CDR3 covers 14 residues. The CDR3 is CATTSGSLTDTQYF. The CDR3 coding sequence is TGTGCCACTACTAGCGGGAGTCTGACAGATACGCAGTATTTT.

A single count supports this clonotype. V usage is TRBV4-1 and J usage is TRBJ2-6; 7 nucleotides line up with TRBD1. This CDR3 spans 19 amino acids. V lost 0 bases and J lost 4; bases outside the gene matches: 12. Germline assignment: CDR1 MGHRA and CDR2 YSYEKL. CDR3 sequence: CASSQDPDRVQSGANVLTF. The CDR3 coding sequence is TGCGCCAGCAGCCAAGATCCCGACAGGGTACAGTCCGGGGCCAACGTCCTGACTTTC.

This chain connects TRBV24-1 to TRBJ2-1, with D perhaps TRBD1 (6 bases). The CDR3 has 15 amino acids. Looked up from germline, CDR1 is KGHDR and CDR2 is SFDVKD. Trimming shortened V by 4 bases and J by 3 bases, and 12 bases separated the two germline ends. The CDR3 here is CATSEGGFGYNEQFF. CDR3 DNA sequence: TGTGCCACCAGTGAAGGGGGATTTGGCTACAATGAGCAGTTCTTC.